The rows below give T cell receptor beta chains drawn from one sample of a study of T cells after yellow fever vaccination. TCRdb reanalysed the 5' RACE reads using MiXCR and keeps one entry per CDR3 protein. This sample carries roughly 100,000 distinct CDR3 sequences, roughly 9% of them seen once, and the ten largest clones take around 17%. The input for sequencing was CD8+ T cells not binding an NS4B(214-222) dextramer, sorted from PBMCs, taken more than 13 days after the first yellow fever vaccination. The receptor source for this set is a man aged 18 to 29 who received the YFV17D yellow fever vaccine. Each CDR3 is given with its conserved first and last residue. D genes are given only for firm matches. Expanded clones are given a class, and other clones once, few, many or no size at all.

J: TRBJ2-5; size: .; D: .; V: TRBV5-1; DNA: TGCGCCAGTAGACATACGGGTAACGAAGAGACCCAGTACTTC; CDR3: CASRHTGNEETQYF
J: TRBJ1-5; size: few; D: TRBD1; V: TRBV12-3/TRBV12-4; DNA: TGTGCCAGCGTCCAGGGGGGTTCCCCCCAGCATTTT; CDR3: CASVQGGSPQHF
J: TRBJ2-1; size: .; D: .; V: TRBV7-3; DNA: TGTGCCAGCAGCTTATTCCCTAGCTCCTACAATGAGCAGTTCTTC; CDR3: CASSLFPSSYNEQFF
J: TRBJ2-3; size: few; D: TRBD2; V: TRBV27; DNA: TGTGCCAGCCCTATAAGGGTCCTAGCGGAGAGGAATACGCAGTATTTT; CDR3: CASPIRVLAERNTQYF
J: TRBJ2-1; size: few; D: .; V: TRBV19; DNA: TGTGCCAGTAGTATTTTCAATGAGCAGTTCTTC; CDR3: CASSIFNEQFF
J: TRBJ2-7; size: .; D: TRBD1; V: TRBV15; DNA: TGTGCCACCAGCAGAGATCGCAGGGGACAGGGTTTAAACGAGCAGTACTTC; CDR3: CATSRDRRGQGLNEQYF
J: TRBJ1-1; size: .; D: .; V: TRBV5-5; DNA: TGTGCCAGCAGCTTGGGGGGGGAGAACACTGAAGCTTTCTTT; CDR3: CASSLGGENTEAFF
J: TRBJ1-2; size: .; D: .; V: TRBV29-1; DNA: TGCAGCGCCGTTCCAGGGACGCGGGGCTACACCTTC; CDR3: CSAVPGTRGYTF
J: TRBJ2-7; size: few; D: TRBD1; V: TRBV12-3/TRBV12-4; DNA: TGTGCCAGCAGAACCGGGACAGGGTTCCTTTACGAGCAGTACTTC; CDR3: CASRTGTGFLYEQYF
J: TRBJ2-1; size: many; D: TRBD2; V: TRBV5-8; DNA: TGTGCCAGCAGCCCGGGGACTAGCGGGGGGAATGAGCAGTTCTTC; CDR3: CASSPGTSGGNEQFF
J: TRBJ2-3; size: many; D: .; V: TRBV4-3; DNA: TGCGCCAGCAGCCAAGATCACGGGACTGGTAGCACAGATACGCAGTATTTT; CDR3: CASSQDHGTGSTDTQYF
J: TRBJ2-7; size: .; D: .; V: TRBV29-1; DNA: TGCAGCGTTGACAAGGGGGTCGGGAACGAGCAGTACTTC; CDR3: CSVDKGVGNEQYF
J: TRBJ2-7; size: .; D: .; V: TRBV27; DNA: TGTGCCAGCAGTTTTACCGGTACCTACGAGCAGTACTTC; CDR3: CASSFTGTYEQYF
J: TRBJ2-3; size: .; D: .; V: TRBV7-3; DNA: TGTGCCAGCAGCTTAAGTATATCGGATACGCAGTATTTT; CDR3: CASSLSISDTQYF
J: TRBJ2-2; size: many; D: .; V: TRBV5-1; DNA: TGCGCCAGCCGGGACTCGTCAACCTTGAACACCGGGGAGCTGTTTTTT; CDR3: CASRDSSTLNTGELFF
J: TRBJ2-1; size: .; D: .; V: TRBV4-1; DNA: TGCGCCAGCAGCCAAGTGGGACCTAAGGTCGATGAGCAGTTCTTC; CDR3: CASSQVGPKVDEQFF
J: TRBJ2-7; size: .; D: TRBD1; V: TRBV20-1; DNA: TGCAGTGCTAGGGACGTCTCGGGACAGATCTACGAGCAGTACTTC; CDR3: CSARDVSGQIYEQYF
J: TRBJ1-1; size: many; D: .; V: TRBV7-8; DNA: TGTGCCAGCAGCTTCGGGCGCGGCACTGAAGCTTTCTTT; CDR3: CASSFGRGTEAFF
J: TRBJ2-7; size: few; D: .; V: TRBV5-4; DNA: TGTGCCAGCAGCTTGGGAGGCGAAGGGTACGAGCAGTACTTC; CDR3: CASSLGGEGYEQYF
J: TRBJ1-1; size: few; D: .; V: TRBV4-1; DNA: TGCGCCAGCAGCCAAGAAAGCGGAGGGGTCGAGGGCTTCTTT; CDR3: CASSQESGGVEGFF
J: TRBJ1-2; size: few; D: .; V: TRBV6-5; DNA: TGTGCCAGCAGTTACCGGAGGGCGCCACCTAACTATGGCTACACCTTC; CDR3: CASSYRRAPPNYGYTF
J: TRBJ1-1; size: few; D: .; V: TRBV30; DNA: TGTGCCTGGAGTGTACGATGGGGGGGCTACACTGAAGCTTTCTTT; CDR3: CAWSVRWGGYTEAFF
J: TRBJ2-3; size: few; D: .; V: TRBV6-5; DNA: TGTGCCAGCAGCCCCACGAACGCAGATACGCAGTATTTT; CDR3: CASSPTNADTQYF
J: TRBJ1-1; size: few; D: .; V: TRBV5-6; DNA: TGTGCCAGCAGCTCAATTGGGGAATACGGCACTGAAGCTTTCTTT; CDR3: CASSSIGEYGTEAFF
J: TRBJ2-1; size: .; D: TRBD2; V: TRBV9; DNA: TGTGCCAGCAGCTTCAGACTAGCGGATCAGCAGTTCTTC; CDR3: CASSFRLADQQFF
J: TRBJ2-3; size: .; D: .; V: TRBV27; DNA: TGTGCCAGCAGCCCCGGGGGATGGACAGATACGCAGTATTTT; CDR3: CASSPGGWTDTQYF
J: TRBJ2-1; size: few; D: .; V: TRBV6-2/TRBV6-3; DNA: TGTGCCAGCAGCCAAGACTCCCCCTACAATGAGCAGTTCTTC; CDR3: CASSQDSPYNEQFF
J: TRBJ2-1; size: .; D: .; V: TRBV7-6; DNA: TGTGCCAGCAGCTTAGAGTGGGGGCGCAATGAGCAGTTCTTC; CDR3: CASSLEWGRNEQFF
J: TRBJ2-7; size: few; D: .; V: TRBV7-9; DNA: TGTGCCAGCAGCTCAGCAGGTTACGAGCAGTACTTC; CDR3: CASSSAGYEQYF
J: TRBJ1-2; size: .; D: .; V: TRBV5-6; DNA: TGTGCCAGCAGCTTTAACCGACCAAGGCACGGGAGCTATGGCTACACCTTC; CDR3: CASSFNRPRHGSYGYTF
J: TRBJ2-5; size: few; D: .; V: TRBV7-9; DNA: TGTGCCAGCAGTTTAAGCATTACAGGATGGGATGAGACCCAGTACTTC; CDR3: CASSLSITGWDETQYF
J: TRBJ2-1; size: few; D: .; V: TRBV10-3; DNA: TGTGCCATCAGTGAGGGCCAAGCGGCCGTCTCCTACAATGAGCAGTTCTTC; CDR3: CAISEGQAAVSYNEQFF
J: TRBJ1-1; size: few; D: .; V: TRBV12-3/TRBV12-4; DNA: TGTGCCAGCAGTTTTACGAACACTGAAGCTTTCTTT; CDR3: CASSFTNTEAFF
J: TRBJ2-1; size: .; D: .; V: TRBV4-3; DNA: TGCGCCAGCAGCCAAGAGCAGGATCTATACAATGAGCAGTTCTTC; CDR3: CASSQEQDLYNEQFF
J: TRBJ1-5; size: .; D: .; V: TRBV11-2; DNA: TGTGCCAGCAGCATCCGATCGGGCAATCAGCCCCAGCATTTT; CDR3: CASSIRSGNQPQHF
J: TRBJ2-1; size: .; D: .; V: TRBV11-2; DNA: TGTGCCAGCAGCTTAGGACCCCTCGGCTCCTACAATGAGCAGTTCTTC; CDR3: CASSLGPLGSYNEQFF
J: TRBJ1-2; size: few; D: TRBD1; V: TRBV12-3/TRBV12-4; DNA: TGTGCCAGCAGTGGACAGGGAAGGGGCTACACCTTC; CDR3: CASSGQGRGYTF
J: TRBJ2-4; size: .; D: TRBD1; V: TRBV30; DNA: TGTGCCTGGAAAGGGTGGGACAGCACCACCAAAAACATTCAGTACTTC; CDR3: CAWKGWDSTTKNIQYF
J: TRBJ1-5; size: .; D: TRBD1; V: TRBV27; DNA: TGTGCCAGCAGTACACGGACAGGGGTGGGTCAGCCCCAGCATTTT; CDR3: CASSTRTGVGQPQHF
J: TRBJ2-3; size: .; D: .; V: TRBV12-3/TRBV12-4; DNA: TGTGCCAGCAGTCTCAACAGGGAAACAGATACGCAGTATTTT; CDR3: CASSLNRETDTQYF
J: TRBJ2-7; size: few; D: .; V: TRBV12-3/TRBV12-4; DNA: TGTGCCAGCAGTTGGTCTGGCAGAGACTACGAGCAGTACTTC; CDR3: CASSWSGRDYEQYF
J: TRBJ2-3; size: .; D: TRBD1; V: TRBV5-5; DNA: TGTGCCAGCAGCTCGACGAAGGACAGGGGCCTCGATACGCAGTATTTT; CDR3: CASSSTKDRGLDTQYF
J: TRBJ2-7; size: many; D: TRBD2; V: TRBV12-3/TRBV12-4; DNA: TGTGCCAGCTCGACTAGCGGGGGGTTCTACGAGCAGTACTTC; CDR3: CASSTSGGFYEQYF
J: TRBJ2-2; size: .; D: TRBD1; V: TRBV6-5; DNA: TGTGCCAGCAGTTACGGGACAGGATTTTTAGGGGAGCTGTTTTTT; CDR3: CASSYGTGFLGELFF
J: TRBJ1-1; size: many; D: .; V: TRBV20-1; DNA: TGCAGTGCTAGAGAGGATATTACTGAAGCTTTCTTT; CDR3: CSAREDITEAFF
J: TRBJ2-1; size: .; D: .; V: TRBV7-2; DNA: TGTGCCAGCAGCCGAGGACTGTCAGGGGAGCAGTTCTTC; CDR3: CASSRGLSGEQFF